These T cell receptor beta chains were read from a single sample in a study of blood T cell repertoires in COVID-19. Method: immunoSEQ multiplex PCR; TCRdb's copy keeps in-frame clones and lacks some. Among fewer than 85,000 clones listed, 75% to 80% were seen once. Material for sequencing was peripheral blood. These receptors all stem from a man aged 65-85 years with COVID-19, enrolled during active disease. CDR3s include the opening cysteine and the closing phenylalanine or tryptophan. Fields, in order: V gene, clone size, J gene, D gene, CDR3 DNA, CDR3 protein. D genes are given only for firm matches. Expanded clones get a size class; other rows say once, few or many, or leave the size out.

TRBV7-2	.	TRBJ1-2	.	TGTGCCAGCAGCTTGGCTCGCCTGTCCAACTATGGCTACACCTTC	CASSLARLSNYGYTF
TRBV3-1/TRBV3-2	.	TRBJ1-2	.	TGTGCCAGCAGCCAAGAGGCGGGCTATGGCTACACCTTC	CASSQEAGYGYTF
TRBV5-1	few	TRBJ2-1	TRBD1	TGCGCCAGCAGCTTGGGGACAGGGTTTTACAATGAGCAGTTCTTC	CASSLGTGFYNEQFF
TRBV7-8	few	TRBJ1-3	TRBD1	TGTGCCAGCAGCGGGGGACAGGGAATTGGAAACACCATATATTTT	CASSGGQGIGNTIYF
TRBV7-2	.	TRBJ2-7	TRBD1	TGTGCCAGCAGCTATCGACAGGGGATCTACGAGCAGTACTTC	CASSYRQGIYEQYF
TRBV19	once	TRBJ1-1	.	TGTGCCAGTAGTGTTTTATACACTGAAGCTTTCTTT	CASSVLYTEAFF
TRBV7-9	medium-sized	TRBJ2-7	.	TGTGCCAGCAGCCCTACCTACAGGGAGGGGTCCTACGAGCAGTACTTC	CASSPTYREGSYEQYF
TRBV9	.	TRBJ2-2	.	TGTGCCAGCAGCCACTCAACCGGGGAGCTGTTTTTT	CASSHSTGELFF
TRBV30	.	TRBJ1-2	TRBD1	TGTGCCCGGGGGACAGGGTCCCCTAATGGCTACACCTTC	CARGTGSPNGYTF
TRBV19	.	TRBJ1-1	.	TGTGCCAGTAGTATTCTCCGGGGAGGGAATGAGATGAACACTGAAGCTTTCTTT	CASSILRGGNEMNTEAFF
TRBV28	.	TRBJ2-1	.	TGTGCCAGCAGTTTGCGGGATGAGCAGTTCTTC	CASSLRDEQFF
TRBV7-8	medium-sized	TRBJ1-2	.	TGTGCCAGCAGCTTAGGGGGTGGGGGCGCTGGCTATGGCTACACCTTC	CASSLGGGGAGYGYTF
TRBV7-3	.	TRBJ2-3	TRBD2	TGTGCCAGCCAACCCGGGACTAGCGGGAGAACAGATACGCAGTATTTT	CASQPGTSGRTDTQYF
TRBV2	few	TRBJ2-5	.	TGTGCCAGCGGCAGAGAGGGCAGCAATCTTGAGACCCAGTACTTC	CASGREGSNLETQYF
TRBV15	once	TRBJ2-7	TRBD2	TGTGCCACCAGCAGAGGGGGACTAGCGGGAGCTTCAGGGTACGAGCAGTACTTC	CATSRGGLAGASGYEQYF
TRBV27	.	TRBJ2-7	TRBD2	TGTGCCAGCAGGGCGACTAGCGGGAGGGCCTATGAGCAGTACTTC	CASRATSGRAYEQYF
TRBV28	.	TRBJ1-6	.	TGTGCCAGCAGTTTGGCGGCCAATATCAATAATTCACCCCTCCACTTT	CASSLAANINNSPLHF
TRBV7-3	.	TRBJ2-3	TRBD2	TGTGCCAGCAGCTTAACGGGGGCGGGAGGTCGAGATACGCAGTATTTT	CASSLTGAGGRDTQYF
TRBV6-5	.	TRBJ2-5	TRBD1	TGTGCCAGCAGTTACTCTACCCCGGACAGGGACGAGACCCAGTACTTC	CASSYSTPDRDETQYF
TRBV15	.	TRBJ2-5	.	TGTGCCACCAGCAGAGATCGCGGCAGGGAAGAGACCCAGTACTTC	CATSRDRGREETQYF
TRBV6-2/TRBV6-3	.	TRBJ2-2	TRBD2	TGTGCCAGCAGCCACACTTCGCTGGGAGGGGCCGGGGAGCTGTTTTTT	CASSHTSLGGAGELFF
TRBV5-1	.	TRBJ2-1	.	TGCGCCAGCAGCCGAGAGTGGAATGAGCAGTTCTTC	CASSREWNEQFF